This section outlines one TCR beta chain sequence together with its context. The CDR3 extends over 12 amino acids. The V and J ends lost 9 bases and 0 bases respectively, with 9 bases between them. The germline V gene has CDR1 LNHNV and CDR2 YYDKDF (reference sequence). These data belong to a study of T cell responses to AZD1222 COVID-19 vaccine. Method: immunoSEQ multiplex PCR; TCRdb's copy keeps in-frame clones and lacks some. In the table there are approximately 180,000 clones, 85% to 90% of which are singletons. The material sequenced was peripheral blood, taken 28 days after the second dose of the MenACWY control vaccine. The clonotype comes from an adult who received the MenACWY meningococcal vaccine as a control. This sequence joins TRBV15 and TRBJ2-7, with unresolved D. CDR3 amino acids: CATSESSYEQYF. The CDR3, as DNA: TGTGCCACTTCGGAGAGCTCCTACGAGCAGTACTTC.